The 32 T cell receptor beta chains given below trace back to one sample, sequenced in a study of control samples from healthy donors and cancer patients. The table came from immunoSEQ multiplex PCR; TCRdb's copy has only in-frame clones and leaves some out. The profile shows tens of thousands of clones, almost 90% of them singletons. The sequenced sample was PBMCs. These TCRs come from a man aged 50 or older with head and neck cancer.

This clone has more than one count but fewer than ten. This chain connects TRBV6-4 to TRBJ2-2; 10 nucleotides match TRBD1. Unmatched junction bases numbered 11, after V lost 6 bases and J lost 4 bases. The V gene's germline CDR1 is MRHNA and CDR2 SNTAGT. The CDR3 loop spans 17 amino acids. The chain's CDR3 is CASSPNPGTGATGELFF. CDR3 sequence (DNA): TGTGCCAGCAGCCCGAACCCCGGGACAGGGGCCACCGGGGAGCTGTTTTTT.

The V call is TRBV11-2, the J call TRBJ2-5, with D hard to call. Germline CDR1 and CDR2: SGHAT and FQNNGV. There are 13 residues in the CDR3. The V and J ends lost 3 bases and 5 bases respectively, with 10 bases between them. The CDR3 DNA reads as TGTGCCAGCAGCTTGGCCTTGGGCGAGACCCAGTACTTC. Residues: CASSLALGETQYF.

The chain employs TRBV30 and TRBJ2-3; 7 nucleotides match TRBD1. The V and J ends lost 3 bases and 8 bases, in that order; junction bases with no gene match: 17. There are 16 residues in the CDR3. The germline CDR1 and CDR2 sequences are GTSNPN and SVGIG (reference sequence). The CDR3 coding sequence is TGTGCCTGGAGCGGGGACAGACCTACCACAGAGTCTACGCAGTATTTT. This encodes CAWSGDRPTTESTQYF. Full variable domain (remainder filled in from reference TRBV30 and TRBJ2-3): SQTIHQWPATLVQPVGSPLSLECTVEGTSNPNLYWYRQAAGRGLQLLFYSVGIGQISSEVPQNLSASRPQDRQFILSSKKLLLSDSGFYLCAWSGDRPTTESTQYFGPGTRLTVL.

The chain carries TRBV2 and TRBJ2-7, with 9 nucleotides matching TRBD2. This CDR3 region has 15 residues. V shed 6 bases and J 1 base; nucleotides not matched to a gene: 7. Per germline, CDR1 SNHLY and CDR2 FYNNEI. The CDR3 bases are TGTGCCAGCAGCAGGACTAGCGAACTATCCTACGAGCAGTACTTC. It translates to CASSRTSELSYEQYF.

For this clone: The junction differs from germline at one of its ends, possibly a read error. The V call is TRBV5-5, the J call TRBJ2-4; D possibly corresponds to TRBD2 (6 bases). CDR3 size: 13 residues. The V gene's germline CDR1 is SGHKS and CDR2 YYEKEE (reference sequence). The CDR3 sequence: CASSFRDSLSQDF. CDR3 coding DNA: TGTGCCAGCAGCTTCCGGGACTCATTAAGCCAGGACTTC.

The rearrangement joins TRBV28 to TRBJ1-4; D call uncertain. The CDR3 is 16 amino acids. The germline V gene encodes CDR1 MDHEN and CDR2 SYDVKM. The V end lost 5 bases, the J end lost 0 bases, and 13 bases lay between the germline ends. The CDR3 region is CASSGREFPTNEKLFF. DNA of the CDR3: TGTGCCAGCAGTGGGCGAGAGTTCCCAACTAATGAAAAACTGTTTTTT.

Only one count was recorded for this clone. This chain uses TRBV20-1 with TRBJ1-3; D is unresolved. The V end lost 3 bases, the J end lost 0 bases, and 9 bases lay between the germline ends. Germline V lookup: CDR1 DFQATT, CDR2 SNEGSKA (reference sequence). The length of the CDR3 is 14 residues. The CDR3 nucleotides are TGCAGTGCTAGTAGGCCGAGCTCTGGAAACACCATATATTTT. Translating it yields CSASRPSSGNTIYF.

V is TRBV5-1 and J is TRBJ2-2; D uncertain. The CDR3 is 15 residues long. V lost 0 bases and J lost 7, with 13 bases in between. CDR1 SGHRS and CDR2 YFSETQ come from the germline V gene. The CDR3 coding sequence is TGCGCCAGCAGCTTGGCTATAGGTGGTGGCGGGGAGCTGTTTTTT. Translation gives CASSLAIGGGGELFF.

The chain couples TRBV30 to TRBJ2-7, with 7 bases matching TRBD2. The CDR3 contains 15 residues. Losses at the gene ends were 3 bases for V and 2 bases for J; bases not matched to a gene: 10. Germline V gene sequence: CDR1 GTSNPN, CDR2 SVGIG (reference sequence). The CDR3 coding sequence is TGTGCCTGGAGGACCCGGGACTACCCAACCTACGAGCAGTACTTC. Amino acid sequence: CAWRTRDYPTYEQYF.

V and J are TRBV25-1 and TRBJ2-3, with D unclear. CDR1 is MGHDK and CDR2 is SYGVNS in the germline V gene. The CDR3 has 11 residues. Trimming cost V 4 bases and J 5 bases, with 4 bases left between them. For the CDR3, the DNA is TGTGCCAGCAGTGGATTAGATACGCAGTATTTT. It yields the protein CASSGLDTQYF. The variable domain in full, completed from reference TRBV25-1 and TRBJ2-3, reads EADIYQTPRYLVIGTGKKITLECSQTMGHDKMYWYQQDPGMELHLIHYSYGVNSTEKGDLSSESTVSRIRTEHFPLTLESARPSHTSQYLCASSGLDTQYFGPGTRLTVL.

J is TRBJ2-3 and V is TRBV24-1; 9 positions agree with TRBD1. Germline assignment: CDR1 KGHDR and CDR2 SFDVKD. There are 17 residues in the CDR3. The trim removed 4 bases at V and 2 bases at J, leaving 9 bases unmatched. CDR3 bases: TGTGCCACCAGTGAATACCCGGGACAGGGAGTCACAGATACGCAGTATTTT. Its translation: CATSEYPGQGVTDTQYF.

This clone has just one count. CDR3: CASGKLAGGADTQYF. The CDR3 coding sequence is TGTGCTAGTGGAAAACTAGCGGGAGGGGCAGATACGCAGTATTTT. The chain combines TRBV12-5 with TRBJ2-3, with 13 bases matching TRBD2. CDR3 length equals 15 residues. Per germline, CDR1 LGHNT and CDR2 FRNRAP. V gave up 6 bases and J gave up 4 bases; unmatched junction bases: 4.

The V gene is TRBV30, the J gene TRBJ1-6; TRBD1 matches 8 bases. CDR1 and CDR2 from the germline V gene are GTSNPN and SVGIG (reference sequence). The CDR3 loop spans 15 amino acids. V lost 0 bases, J lost 10 bases, and 8 bases stayed unmatched. CDR3 in amino acids: CAWSVAGQGRSPLHF. Here the CDR3 DNA reads TGTGCCTGGAGTGTCGCCGGACAGGGCAGGTCACCCCTCCACTTT.

The chain combines TRBV5-6 with TRBJ2-7; the match to TRBD2 covers 12 bases. The CDR3 runs to 15 residues. The V segment lost 4 bases and the J segment 2 bases; nucleotides outside the gene matches: 4. The V gene's germline CDR1 is SGHDT and CDR2 YYEEEE. Written as DNA, the CDR3 is TGTGCCAGCAGCCAGACTAGCGGGGGACCCTACGAGCAGTACTTC. This sequence encodes CASSQTSGGPYEQYF.

The chain recombines TRBV5-1 with TRBJ2-7; D is unclear. Trimming removed 1 base from V and 5 bases from J, with 7 bases in between. Per germline, CDR1 SGHRS and CDR2 YFSETQ. This CDR3 spans 12 amino acids. This CDR3 reads CASSLSGDEQYF. CDR3 nucleotides: TGCGCCAGCAGCTTGTCAGGAGACGAGCAGTACTTC.

This chain uses TRBV19 with TRBJ2-4; 9 positions match TRBD1. The germline V gene has CDR1 LNHDA and CDR2 SQIVND (reference sequence). The CDR3 length is 13 residues. V lost 7 bases and J lost 4; bases outside the gene matches: 2. This CDR3 reads CASTGTGKNIQYF. The CDR3 coding sequence is TGTGCCAGTACCGGGACAGGGAAAAACATTCAGTACTTC.

The J gene is TRBJ1-2, the V gene TRBV6-2 or TRBV6-3; maybe TRBD1 (5 bases). Germline assignment: CDR1 MNHEY and CDR2 SVGEGT. V was clipped by 1 base and J by 4 bases, with 19 bases between them. The CDR3 has 17 amino acids. CDR3 sequence reads: CASSYLRERRGAYGYTF. The CDR3 coding sequence is TGTGCCAGCAGTTACTTGAGGGAAAGAAGAGGGGCCTATGGCTACACCTTC.

J is TRBJ2-7 and V is TRBV6-5, with D tentatively TRBD1 (6 bases). CDR3 size: 11 residues. Trimming removed 7 bases at V and 5 bases at J, with 9 bases between. Germline V gene sequence: CDR1 MNHEY, CDR2 SVGAGI. The CDR3 DNA follows: TGTGCCAGCAAACAGGGTCACGAGCAGTACTTC. This gives the protein CASKQGHEQYF.

The chain joins TRBV7-9 to TRBJ2-5; 11 nucleotides align to TRBD1. The CDR3 runs to 14 residues. V lost 4 bases and J lost 5; bases outside the gene matches: 3. CDR1 is SEHNR, CDR2 FQNEAQ, per germline (reference sequence). The CDR3 nucleotides read TGTGCCAGCAGCTGGACAGGGGGCGGGGAGACCCAGTACTTC. This encodes CASSWTGGGETQYF.

The rearrangement uses TRBV5-4 and TRBJ2-5; no definite D call. Germline lookup yields CDR1 SGHNT and CDR2 YYREEE (reference sequence). The germline V and J ends were trimmed by 0 bases and 4 bases, with 4 bases remaining between them. The length of the CDR3 is 12 residues. Here the CDR3 reads CASSLAGETQYF. The CDR3 nucleotides read TGTGCCAGCAGCTTGGCCGGAGAGACCCAGTACTTC.

The chain couples TRBV5-1 to TRBJ1-5; D not certain. The germline V gene encodes CDR1 SGHRS and CDR2 YFSETQ. V was shortened by 0 bases and J by 4 bases, with 5 bases between the two germline ends. The length of the CDR3 is 13 residues. The CDR3 DNA is TGCGCCAGCAGCTTGGGTTCGAATCAGCCCCAGCATTTT. Residues: CASSLGSNQPQHF. The variable domain in full, completed from reference TRBV5-1 and TRBJ1-5, reads KAGVTQTPRYLIKTRGQQVTLSCSPISGHRSVSWYQQTPGQGLQFLFEYFSETQRNKGNFPGRFSGRQFSNSRSEMNVSTLELGDSALYLCASSLGSNQPQHFGDGTRLSIL.

The CDR3 region has the DNA TGTGCCACAAGAGCCGGGGGCGGGAACACTGAAGCTTTCTTT. Its protein product is CATRAGGGNTEAFF. This chain links TRBV19 with TRBJ1-1; D is possibly TRBD1 (6 bases). Per germline, CDR1 LNHDA and CDR2 SQIVND (reference sequence). V dropped 10 bases and J dropped 1 base, with 16 bases sitting between them. This CDR3 spans 14 amino acids. The whole variable domain, remainder taken from reference TRBV19 and TRBJ1-1, is DGGITQSPKYLFRKEGQNVTLSCEQNLNHDAMYWYRQDPGQGLRLIYYSQIVNDFQKGDIAEGYSVSREKKESFPLTVTSAQKNPTAFYLCATRAGGGNTEAFFGQGTRLTVV.

V usage is TRBV28 and J usage is TRBJ1-2; D ambiguous. This CDR3 is built from 15 residues. The V end was cut by 2 bases, the J end by 1 base, with 11 bases between. Per germline, CDR1 MDHEN and CDR2 SYDVKM. CDR3 sequence (DNA): TGTGCCAGCAGTTTACAAGTGCAGGTTAACTATGGCTACACCTTC. Its translation is CASSLQVQVNYGYTF.

The V and J genes are TRBV19 and TRBJ1-5; D is unresolved. In germline, CDR1 is LNHDA, CDR2 SQIVND (reference sequence). There are 12 residues in the CDR3. V gave up 4 bases and J gave up 3 bases, with 4 bases separating them. The chain's CDR3 is CASSRNNQPQHF. The CDR3 nucleotides read TGTGCCAGTAGTAGGAACAATCAGCCCCAGCATTTT.

The chain employs TRBV7-8 and TRBJ2-5; D is unclear. CDR3 size: 14 residues. The V gene's germline CDR1 is SGHVS and CDR2 FQNEAQ. The V end was cut by 2 bases, the J end by 2 bases, with 9 bases between. The DNA of the CDR3 is TGTGCCAGCAGCTTATTATCCAGGCAAGAGACCCAGTACTTC. As protein: CASSLLSRQETQYF.

The gene calls are TRBV27 and TRBJ2-2, with 14 bases that match TRBD2. The CDR3 loop spans 18 amino acids. J lost 4 bases, V lost 10 bases, and 14 bases had no gene match. Germline assignment: CDR1 MNHEY and CDR2 SMNVEV (reference sequence). The CDR3 protein is CATTPTTGTSGGTGELFF. The CDR3 DNA reads TGTGCCACTACCCCTACGACGGGGACTAGCGGGGGCACCGGGGAGCTGTTTTTT.

The V and J genes are TRBV9 and TRBJ1-5; 7 nucleotides match TRBD1. Germline CDR1 is SGDLS and CDR2 is YYNGEE. J lost 3 bases, V lost 2 bases, and 20 bases had no gene match. The CDR3 is 20 amino acids. The DNA of the CDR3 is TGTGCCAGCAGCGTCGATGGGTCTCGGGAGGGACAGTCCGCCAATCAGCCCCAGCATTTT. Encoded protein: CASSVDGSREGQSANQPQHF.

This chain connects TRBV5-1 to TRBJ2-7; 8 positions match TRBD1. V trimming: 3 bases; J trimming: 5 bases; junction bases outside the gene matches: 7. CDR1 is SGHRS and CDR2 is YFSETQ in the germline V gene. This CDR3 has 14 residues. CDR3 protein: CASSSGQVIDEQYF. DNA for the CDR3: TGCGCCAGCAGCTCGGGACAGGTTATCGACGAGCAGTACTTC.

CDR3 nucleotides: TGTGCCAGCTCACTACGCATCGGGGACACCGGGGAGCTGTTTTTT. Translation gives CASSLRIGDTGELFF. V gene TRBV18 combines with J gene TRBJ2-2; the D gene is possibly TRBD2 (5 bases). This CDR3 comprises 15 residues. V was shortened by 4 bases and J by 3 bases, with 12 bases between the two germline ends. The germline CDR1 and CDR2 sequences are KGHSH and LQKENI.

J is TRBJ1-2 and V is TRBV5-6; D gene unclear. The V end lost 0 bases, the J end lost 7 bases, and 19 bases lay between the germline ends. Germline V gene lookup returns CDR1 SGHDT and CDR2 YYEEEE. The CDR3 runs 16 residues. CDR3 sequence reads: CASSLARERGLGGYTF. The CDR3 DNA reads TGTGCCAGCAGCTTGGCACGAGAAAGAGGTCTCGGTGGCTACACCTTC. Drawing the rest from reference TRBV5-6 and TRBJ1-2, the complete variable domain is DAGVTQSPTHLIKTRGQQVTLRCSPKSGHDTVSWYQQALGQGPQFIFQYYEEEERQRGNFPDRFSGHQFPNYSSELNVNALLLGDSALYLCASSLARERGLGGYTFGSGTRLTVV.

The rearrangement uses TRBV9 and TRBJ2-2, with a weak D call TRBD2 (6 bases). V was cut by 4 bases and J by 4 bases, with 8 bases left in between. There are 13 residues in the CDR3. CDR1 and CDR2 (germline): SGDLS, YYNGEE. CDR3 protein: CASSLGGTGELFF. For the CDR3, the DNA is TGTGCCAGCAGCCTGGGGGGCACCGGGGAGCTGTTTTTT.

The genes are TRBV28 and TRBJ2-3, with D perhaps given as TRBD1 or TRBD2 (5 bases each). CDR1 is MDHEN and CDR2 is SYDVKM in the germline V gene. CDR3 length: 15 amino acids. Trimming stripped 10 bases from V and 5 bases from J, with 22 bases between. The CDR3, as DNA: TGTGCCACCGGGACGGATCTTCCTCGGGGAGATACGCAGTATTTT. Translated, it gives CATGTDLPRGDTQYF.